Listed below are T cell receptor beta chains from one sample, sequenced in a study of blood T cell repertoires in COVID-19. Produced via immunoSEQ multiplex PCR; TCRdb's table is partial and in-frame only. The repertoire holds about 180,000 clones, approximately 90% seen once, with approximately 12% in the top ten. Sequenced sample: peripheral blood. All receptors derive from a woman aged 70-85 years with COVID-19, enrolled during active disease. Each CDR3 is given with its conserved first and last residue. Clone size, where shown, is once, few, many, or a class for clones that have expanded.

CDR3: CASSLYPYGYTF; V: TRBV7-9; size: .; J: TRBJ1-2
CDR3: CAWSKGKRDGYTF; V: TRBV30; size: medium-sized; J: TRBJ1-2
CDR3: CASSGQAANTGELFF; V: TRBV14; size: .; J: TRBJ2-2
CDR3: CASSQGQGASTDTQYF; V: TRBV4-2; size: .; J: TRBJ2-3
CDR3: CASSLAVRSTEAFF; V: TRBV5-6; size: .; J: TRBJ1-1
CDR3: CASSLDSGGYNEQFF; V: TRBV7-2; size: .; J: TRBJ2-1
CDR3: CASSQEPPPTPYNSPLHF; V: TRBV4-3; size: .; J: TRBJ1-6
CDR3: CASPLGTSGRGNEQFF; V: TRBV11-3; size: .; J: TRBJ2-1
CDR3: CASTSDRSNQPQHF; V: TRBV28; size: .; J: TRBJ1-5
CDR3: CASSLQGTGELFF; V: TRBV19; size: once; J: TRBJ2-2
CDR3: CASTLDRVYGYTF; V: TRBV12-3/TRBV12-4; size: .; J: TRBJ1-2
CDR3: CAITSSTDTQYF; V: TRBV10-3; size: .; J: TRBJ2-3
CDR3: CASSLVYDTEAFF; V: TRBV5-4; size: .; J: TRBJ1-1
CDR3: CASSQEFASYNEQFF; V: TRBV4-3; size: .; J: TRBJ2-1
CDR3: CASSPGQGAVRAYGYTF; V: TRBV27; size: .; J: TRBJ1-2
CDR3: CASSFFSGSGTDTQYF; V: TRBV5-1; size: .; J: TRBJ2-3
CDR3: CASSNRANTEAFF; V: TRBV19; size: .; J: TRBJ1-1
CDR3: CASSPRTSGGYYNEQFF; V: TRBV5-1; size: .; J: TRBJ2-1
CDR3: CASTPRGGDYGYTF; V: TRBV27; size: .; J: TRBJ1-2
CDR3: CAWSLTGLGGYTF; V: TRBV30; size: .; J: TRBJ1-2
CDR3: CASSSRGELFF; V: TRBV27; size: .; J: TRBJ2-2
CDR3: CATSDLGANQPQHF; V: TRBV24-1; size: .; J: TRBJ1-5
CDR3: CASSRQGVDTEAFF; V: TRBV5-4; size: .; J: TRBJ1-1
CDR3: CASSLGSGSSYEQYF; V: TRBV11-1; size: .; J: TRBJ2-7
CDR3: CASSSRHITDTQYF; V: TRBV6-2/TRBV6-3; size: .; J: TRBJ2-3
CDR3: CASSKALLALPYYEQYF; V: TRBV21-1; size: .; J: TRBJ2-7
CDR3: CASSRRTGGVTEAFF; V: TRBV4-1; size: .; J: TRBJ1-1
CDR3: CASSQWDSLYGYTF; V: TRBV14; size: .; J: TRBJ1-2
CDR3: CSVPGGTNEKLFF; V: TRBV29-1; size: .; J: TRBJ1-4
CDR3: CAWNRDRNQPQHF; V: TRBV30; size: .; J: TRBJ1-5
CDR3: CATVRAGAETQYF; V: TRBV6-5; size: .; J: TRBJ2-5
CDR3: CASSAPGGGANVLTF; V: TRBV28; size: .; J: TRBJ2-6
CDR3: CASSLSGLETQYF; V: TRBV7-2; size: once; J: TRBJ2-5
CDR3: CASSLRQTENYEQYF; V: TRBV11-3; size: .; J: TRBJ2-7